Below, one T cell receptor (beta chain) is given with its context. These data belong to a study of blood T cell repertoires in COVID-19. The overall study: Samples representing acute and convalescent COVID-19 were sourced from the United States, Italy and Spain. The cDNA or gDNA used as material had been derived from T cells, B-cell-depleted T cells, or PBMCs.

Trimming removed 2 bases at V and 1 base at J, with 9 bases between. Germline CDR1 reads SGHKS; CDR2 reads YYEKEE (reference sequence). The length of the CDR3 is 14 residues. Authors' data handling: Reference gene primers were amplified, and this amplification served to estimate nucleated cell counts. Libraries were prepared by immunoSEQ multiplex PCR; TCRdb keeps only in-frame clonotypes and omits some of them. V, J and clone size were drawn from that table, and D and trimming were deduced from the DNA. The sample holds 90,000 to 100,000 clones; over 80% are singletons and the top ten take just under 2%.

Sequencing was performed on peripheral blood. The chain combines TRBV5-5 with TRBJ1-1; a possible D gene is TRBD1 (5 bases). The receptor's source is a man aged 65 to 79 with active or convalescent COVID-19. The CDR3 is CASSFLGQNTEAFF. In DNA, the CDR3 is TGTGCCAGCAGCTTCCTCGGACAGAACACTGAAGCTTTCTTT.